Shown below are 29 T cell receptor beta chains from a single sample sequenced in a study of T cell clusters in autoimmune cytopenias. One tube held mixed TRB-A and TRB-B primer pools for touch-down PCR. TCRdb reprocessed the multiplex PCR reads and reports one entry per CDR3 protein, with no DNA. The sample has about 5,000 distinct CDR3 sequences. TRB amplification used roughly 250 ng of peripheral blood genomic DNA. The sequencing sample was made of peripheral blood. These receptors came from a human donor with an autoimmune cytopenia or autoimmune hepatitis (not recorded which).

This clonotype is medium-sized (0.01 to 0.1%) by frequency. V and J are TRBV6-1 and TRBJ1-2; as DNA is missing, the TRBD1 call by TCRdb cannot be tested. The CDR3 loop spans 17 amino acids. Germline V gene data show CDR1 as MNHNS and CDR2 as SASEGT. CDR3 amino acids: CASSERIRGGANYGYTF.

This chain connects TRBV18 to TRBJ1-2; lacking DNA, the TRBD1 call made by TCRdb goes unchecked. The CDR3 is made up of 14 amino acids. The germline V gene has CDR1 KGHSH and CDR2 LQKENI. The CDR3 sequence is CASSPPGQGHGYTF.

Frequency places this clonotype as medium-sized (0.01 to 0.1%). V is TRBV7-9 and J is TRBJ2-1; TCRdb names TRBD1, which stays unverified in the absence of DNA. The CDR3 has 12 amino acids. The germline CDR1 and CDR2 sequences are SEHNR and FQNEAQ (reference sequence). Here the CDR3 reads CASSLTGDEQFF.

Measured by frequency, this clonotype is medium-sized (0.01 to 0.1%). The J gene is TRBJ2-3, the V gene TRBV20-1; the TCRdb call, TRBD1, lacks DNA for checking. CDR1 DFQATT and CDR2 SNEGSKA come from the germline V gene (reference sequence). The CDR3 spans 16 residues. The CDR3 region is CSAPPLRVVRGDTQYF.

By frequency, this clonotype is medium-sized. The V and J genes are TRBV7-9 and TRBJ1-2; TCRdb names TRBD1, which stays unverified in the absence of DNA. Germline loops: CDR1 SEHNR, CDR2 FQNEAQ (reference sequence). The CDR3 is 15 residues long. CDR3: CASSLEATVSYGYTF.

This chain links TRBV2 with TRBJ1-2; TCRdb names TRBD1, which stays unverified in the absence of DNA. This CDR3 is built from 15 residues. The germline gives CDR1 SNHLY, CDR2 FYNNEI. CDR3 residues: CASSPRTEPSIGYTF. Combining the CDR3 with reference TRBV2 and TRBJ1-2 gives the whole variable domain EPEVTQTPSHQVTQMGQEVILRCVPISNHLYFYWYRQILGQKVEFLVSFYNNEISEKSEIFDDQFSVERPDGSNFTLKIRSTKLEDSAMYFCASSPRTEPSIGYTFGSGTRLTVV.

According to its frequency, this clonotype is medium-sized. This sequence joins TRBV6-5 and TRBJ1-1; the D call from TCRdb, TRBD1, cannot be confirmed without DNA. Germline CDR1 reads MNHEY; CDR2 reads SVGAGI. The CDR3 length is 16 residues. The CDR3 sequence is CASSYLSVGRNTEAFF.

In terms of frequency, this clonotype is medium-sized. This chain joins TRBV11-2 and TRBJ1-1; TCRdb picks TRBD1, but there is no DNA to check that call. The CDR3 extends over 14 amino acids. Germline V gene sequence: CDR1 SGHAT, CDR2 FQNNGV. CDR3: CASSSPKQGTKAFF.

The rearrangement uses TRBV20-1 and TRBJ2-1; there is no DNA to check the TCRdb D call of TRBD2. The length of the CDR3 is 13 residues. Germline V lookup: CDR1 DFQATT, CDR2 SNEGSKA (reference sequence). The CDR3 spells CSARLAGANEQFF.

CDR3 residues: CASSPGQVTNTEAFF. The rearrangement joins TRBV12-3 or TRBV12-4 to TRBJ1-1; the D gene TCRdb calls, TRBD1, cannot be checked with no DNA. This CDR3 comprises 15 residues.

The chain joins TRBV2 to TRBJ2-7; with no DNA, the TCRdb D assignment of TRBD1 cannot be verified. Germline CDR1 reads SNHLY; CDR2 reads FYNNEI. The CDR3 has 15 residues. The CDR3 region is CASRADRGFSYEQYF.

This clonotype ranks as medium-sized (0.01 to 0.1%) in terms of frequency. The chain employs TRBV11-2 and TRBJ1-3. Looked up from germline, CDR1 is SGHAT and CDR2 is FQNNGV. The CDR3 spans 14 residues. CDR3 protein: CASSSTRAGNTIYF.

This clonotype is classed as medium-sized by frequency. This chain links TRBV29-1 with TRBJ1-1; the TCRdb call, TRBD1, lacks DNA for checking. Germline V gene sequence: CDR1 SQVTM, CDR2 ANQGSEA. The length of the CDR3 is 15 residues. This CDR3 is CSVAGTGIMNTEAFF.

Measured by frequency, this clonotype is medium-sized. The chain uses TRBV29-1 and TRBJ2-6; TCRdb's D call, TRBD2, is unchecked because there is no DNA. There are 17 residues in the CDR3. Germline CDR1 SQVTM, CDR2 ANQGSEA. The CDR3 sequence is CSVERTEGLAGANVLTF.

V gene TRBV13 combines with J gene TRBJ1-6; TCRdb reports TRBD1, a call that lacks DNA to check it against. Germline V gene lookup returns CDR1 PRHDT and CDR2 FYEKMQ (reference sequence). The length of the CDR3 is 14 residues. The chain's CDR3 is CASSLQGNNSPLHF.

The CDR3 sequence is CASSLSGGTNEQFF. V gene TRBV5-4 combines with J gene TRBJ2-1; there is no DNA to check the TCRdb D call of TRBD1. The germline gives CDR1 SGHNT, CDR2 YYREEE (reference sequence). The CDR3 runs 14 residues.

The chain couples TRBV5-4 to TRBJ1-5; TCRdb's assignment of TRBD1 cannot be checked, as there is no DNA. From germline, CDR1 is SGHNT and CDR2 YYREEE (reference sequence). The CDR3 consists of 14 residues. CDR3 sequence: CASSSGRDNQPQHF.

In terms of frequency, this clonotype is medium-sized. The chain couples TRBV7-9 to TRBJ1-4; TCRdb indicates TRBD1, and absent DNA this call remains unverified. This CDR3 spans 15 amino acids. The V gene's germline CDR1 is SEHNR and CDR2 FQNEAQ (reference sequence). The CDR3 loop is CASSSRRVGGEKLFF.

Measured by frequency, this clonotype is medium-sized (0.01 to 0.1%). This chain connects TRBV6-5 to TRBJ1-1. The germline CDR1 and CDR2 sequences are MNHEY and SVGAGI. CDR3 length: 13 amino acids. This CDR3 is CASSFRLNTEAFF.

V is TRBV5-1 and J is TRBJ1-2; checking the TCRdb D call of TRBD1 is not possible without DNA. Per the germline V gene, CDR1 is SGHRS and CDR2 is YFSETQ. This CDR3 is 15 amino acids long. This CDR3 reads CASSQGPGTGDGYTF. The full variable domain, rest sourced from reference TRBV5-1 and TRBJ1-2, is KAGVTQTPRYLIKTRGQQVTLSCSPISGHRSVSWYQQTPGQGLQFLFEYFSETQRNKGNFPGRFSGRQFSNSRSEMNVSTLELGDSALYLCASSQGPGTGDGYTFGSGTRLTVV.

Frequency places this clonotype as medium-sized. The chain carries TRBV7-2 and TRBJ1-5; TCRdb names TRBD1, which stays unverified in the absence of DNA. CDR1 and CDR2 from the germline V gene are SGHTA and FQGNSA. The CDR3 spans 15 residues. CDR3: CASSPRTGANQPQHF.

This clonotype shows up as medium-sized (0.01 to 0.1%) by frequency. The chain uses TRBV11-2 and TRBJ2-7. Germline V CDR1 and CDR2: SGHAT, FQNNGV. This CDR3 comprises 16 residues. CDR3 sequence: CASSFGFGRGPDEQYF.

This chain connects TRBV5-1 to TRBJ2-1; the D gene TCRdb calls, TRBD1, cannot be checked with no DNA. CDR3 length: 13 amino acids. CDR1 is SGHRS and CDR2 is YFSETQ in the germline V gene. The CDR3 loop is CASNRAPGNEQFF.

By frequency, this clonotype registers medium-sized. This chain joins TRBV7-9 and TRBJ2-5; checking the TCRdb D call of TRBD1 is not possible without DNA. Germline-derived CDR1 and CDR2 are SEHNR and FQNEAQ (reference sequence). The CDR3 sequence is 16 residues long. CDR3 protein: CASSLVPSAGGETQYF. The full variable domain, in which reference TRBV7-9 and TRBJ2-5 provide the parts outside the CDR3, is DTGVSQNPRHKITKRGQNVTFRCDPISEHNRLYWYRQTLGQGPEFLTYFQNEAQLEKSRLLSDRFSAERPKGSFSTLEIQRTEQGDSAMYLCASSLVPSAGGETQYFGPGTRLLVL.

The rearrangement uses TRBV19 and TRBJ1-5. This CDR3 contains 14 residues. Looked up from germline, CDR1 is LNHDA and CDR2 is SQIVND (reference sequence). The CDR3 protein is CASSISEKGQPQHF. Using reference TRBV19 and TRBJ1-5 for the parts outside the CDR3, the full variable domain is DGGITQSPKYLFRKEGQNVTLSCEQNLNHDAMYWYRQDPGQGLRLIYYSQIVNDFQKGDIAEGYSVSREKKESFPLTVTSAQKNPTAFYLCASSISEKGQPQHFGDGTRLSIL.

By frequency, this clonotype is medium-sized. V and J are TRBV12-3 or TRBV12-4 and TRBJ1-3. The CDR3 sequence is 14 residues long. This CDR3 reads CASSTPGSGKTIYF.

V gene TRBV6-1 combines with J gene TRBJ1-1; checking the TCRdb D call of TRBD1 is not possible without DNA. Germline V gene data show CDR1 as MNHNS and CDR2 as SASEGT. This CDR3 has 18 residues. The CDR3: CASSDMPGTGLSNTEAFF.

V usage is TRBV12-3 or TRBV12-4 and J usage is TRBJ1-1; the TCRdb call, TRBD1, lacks DNA for checking. The CDR3 runs to 15 residues. The CDR3 spells CASSPGPYKNTEAFF.

CDR3 sequence: CASSQDSRGDYGYTF. V gene TRBV4-1 combines with J gene TRBJ1-2; with no DNA, the TCRdb D assignment of TRBD1 cannot be verified. Germline values: CDR1 MGHRA, CDR2 YSYEKL. The CDR3 consists of 15 residues.